Each of the 27 T cell receptor beta chains below was sequenced from the same sample in a study of T cell repertoires in cytomegalovirus infection. TCRdb passed the reads through MiXCR, listing each CDR3 protein once. The data show 200,000 or so distinct CDR3 sequences, under 30% seen once. Sequencing was performed on PBMCs. These receptors were taken from a human donor in good health (CMV status not recorded). Some clones in this sample may be carry-over from other donors' samples.

This clonotype was seen repeatedly, ten times or more. This rearrangement joins TRBV7-2 to TRBJ2-2, with TRBD1 matching 7 bases. CDR1 and CDR2 from the germline V gene are SGHTA and FQGNSA. CDR3 size: 17 residues. V dropped 5 bases and J dropped 2; count of bases not matched to a gene: 11. The DNA for the CDR3 is TGTGCCAGCAGCGCGATCGGGGACAGAAAAAACACCGGGGAGCTGTTTTTT. Its protein product is CASSAIGDRKNTGELFF.

The rearrangement links TRBV7-3 to TRBJ2-2; TRBD1 aligns across 8 bases. CDR3 length equals 16 residues. With 3 bases clipped from V and 4 bases from J, the junction kept 7 bases outside the gene matches. The germline CDR1 and CDR2 sequences are SGHTA and FQGTGA. CDR3 coding DNA: TGTGCCAGCAGCTTCTCGACAGGGGAGGCCACCGGGGAGCTGTTTTTT. It translates to CASSFSTGEATGELFF.

The gene calls are TRBV20-1 and TRBJ1-5; 7 positions agree with TRBD1. Germline V CDR1 and CDR2: DFQATT, SNEGSKA (reference sequence). The CDR3 loop spans 14 amino acids. V was clipped by 2 bases and J by 5 bases; unmatched bases: 6. The DNA for the CDR3 is TGCAGTGCTAGAAAACCAGGGGGGGATCAGCCCCAGCATTTT. Amino acid sequence: CSARKPGGDQPQHF.

This clonotype was observed many times. Germline is not matched at one junction end, which may reflect a read error. V usage is TRBV7-7 and J usage is TRBJ1-1; 7 nucleotides agree with TRBD1. Germline loops: CDR1 SSHAT, CDR2 FNYEAQ (reference sequence). The CDR3 length is 13 residues. For the CDR3, the DNA is TGTGCTAGCAGCCGAGACAGGGAGGCTGAAGCTTTCTTT. Its protein product is CASSRDREAEAFF.

This clonotype has more than one count but fewer than ten. The genes are TRBV10-3 and TRBJ2-7, with D unresolved. Germline assignment: CDR1 ENHRY and CDR2 SYGVKD. V was pared by 2 bases and J by 1 base, with 9 bases between. The CDR3 loop spans 14 amino acids. The CDR3 region is CAISELGGSYEQYF. CDR3 nucleotides: TGTGCCATCAGTGAGCTAGGCGGATCCTACGAGCAGTACTTC.

This clonotype was recorded a few times. V usage is TRBV3-1 and J usage is TRBJ2-1, with 9 nucleotides matching TRBD1. The CDR3 extends over 15 amino acids. Per germline, CDR1 LGHDT and CDR2 YNNKEL (reference sequence). V dropped 5 bases and J dropped 5; count of bases not matched to a gene: 7. The CDR3 sequence: CASSLGTGRNNEQFF. CDR3 sequence (DNA): TGTGCCAGCAGCTTAGGGACAGGGCGGAACAATGAGCAGTTCTTC.

This clonotype turned up a few times. The V call is TRBV11-2, the J call TRBJ2-7; 9 bases fit TRBD1. The length of the CDR3 is 18 residues. The V and J ends lost 0 bases and 5 bases, in that order; junction bases with no gene match: 14. Germline V gene data show CDR1 as SGHAT and CDR2 as FQNNGV. CDR3 sequence: CASSLDPIEWDRVHEQYF. The CDR3 region has the DNA TGTGCCAGCAGCTTAGATCCAATAGAGTGGGACAGGGTCCACGAGCAGTACTTC. Complete variable domain (other parts from reference TRBV11-2 and TRBJ2-7): EAGVAQSPRYKIIEKRQSVAFWCNPISGHATLYWYQQILGQGPKLLIQFQNNGVVDDSQLPKDRFSAERLKGVDSTLKIQPAKLEDSAVYLCASSLDPIEWDRVHEQYFGPGTRLTVT.

V and J are TRBV7-3 and TRBJ1-1; possibly TRBD1 for D (5 bases). The V gene lost 10 bases and the J gene lost 0 bases, with 18 bases spanning the gap. Looked up from germline, CDR1 is SGHTA and CDR2 is FQGTGA. This CDR3 comprises 15 residues. The CDR3 sequence is CATRGRVDMNTEAFF. CDR3 coding DNA: TGTGCCACCCGAGGGCGGGTGGACATGAACACTGAAGCTTTCTTT.

This clonotype was counted only a few times. The rearrangement uses TRBV11-3 and TRBJ1-1, with D unclear. Between the trimmed V and J ends, which lost 4 bases and 1 base, there was a span of 7 bases. Germline values: CDR1 SGHNT, CDR2 YENEEA. The CDR3 extends over 13 amino acids. CDR3 nucleotide sequence: TGTGCCAGCAGCTCCAGATCGAACACTGAAGCTTTCTTT. Translated: CASSSRSNTEAFF. The entire variable domain, with the rest obtained from reference TRBV11-3 and TRBJ1-1, is as follows: EAGVVQSPRYKIIEKKQPVAFWCNPISGHNTLYWYLQNLGQGPELLIRYENEEAVDDSQLPKDRFSAERLKGVDSTLKIQPAELGDSAVYLCASSSRSNTEAFFGQGTRLTVV.

The V call is TRBV14, the J call TRBJ2-7; 7 nucleotides align to TRBD2. CDR3 size: 13 residues. J lost 4 bases, V lost 2 bases, and 2 bases had no gene match. Germline-derived CDR1 and CDR2 are SGHDN and FVKESK. This chain's CDR3 is CASSQWEGYEQYF. CDR3 in DNA: TGTGCCAGCAGCCAATGGGAGGGGTACGAGCAGTACTTC.

The genes are TRBV6-2 or TRBV6-3 and TRBJ1-2; 11 bases are shared with TRBD1. Trimming removed 6 bases from V and 7 bases from J; junction bases left unmatched: 13. The germline CDR1 and CDR2 sequences are MNHEY and SVGEGT. There are 16 residues in the CDR3. The CDR3 nucleotides read TGTGCCAGCAGCCAACTAAGAGGACAGGGGGCGCGTGGCTACACCTTC. Encoded protein: CASSQLRGQGARGYTF.

This clonotype has a handful of counts. The chain joins TRBV10-3 to TRBJ2-1; D remains unclear. CDR1 is ENHRY, CDR2 SYGVKD, per germline. The CDR3 runs to 13 residues. With 3 bases removed from V and 7 bases from J, the gap between germline ends came to 10 bases. The CDR3 loop reads CAISENFSNEQFF. The CDR3 region has the DNA TGTGCCATCAGTGAAAACTTTAGTAATGAGCAGTTCTTC.

This chain connects TRBV4-3 to TRBJ2-5, with 7 positions matching TRBD2. There are 16 residues in the CDR3. CDR1 and CDR2 (germline): LGHNA, YSLEER. V dropped 0 bases and J dropped 2; count of bases not matched to a gene: 6. CDR3: CASSQEGRGTQETQYF. The CDR3 DNA follows: TGCGCCAGCAGCCAAGAGGGGCGGGGGACTCAAGAGACCCAGTACTTC.

The chain uses TRBV10-3 and TRBJ1-1, with TRBD1 as a possible D gene (5 bases). CDR3 length: 13 residues. Germline V gene data show CDR1 as ENHRY and CDR2 as SYGVKD. V shed 4 bases and J shed 6 bases, with 12 bases lying between them. The CDR3 is CAISGPLGAEAFF. CDR3 DNA: TGTGCCATCAGTGGTCCGTTGGGGGCTGAAGCTTTCTTT.

The chain links TRBV9 to TRBJ1-1; 7 bases are shared with TRBD1. There are 13 residues in the CDR3. V trimming: 5 bases; J trimming: 5 bases; junction bases outside the gene matches: 6. The germline V gene has CDR1 SGDLS and CDR2 YYNGEE. CDR3 loop: CASSLGQRTEAFF. CDR3 coding DNA: TGTGCCAGCAGTCTGGGACAGAGGACTGAAGCTTTCTTT.

The chain couples TRBV18 to TRBJ2-3, with D perhaps TRBD2 (6 bases). Per germline, CDR1 KGHSH and CDR2 LQKENI. Trimming shortened V by 3 bases and J by 2 bases, and 15 bases separated the two germline ends. There are 16 residues in the CDR3. CDR3 nucleotide sequence: TGTGCCAGCTCACCGATGACTAGTGGGTTCACAGATACGCAGTATTTT. Encoded protein: CASSPMTSGFTDTQYF.

The chain employs TRBV7-9 and TRBJ1-2; a weak D match, TRBD1 (5 bases). The CDR3 extends over 16 amino acids. Germline CDR1 reads SEHNR; CDR2 reads FQNEAQ (reference sequence). V lost 6 bases, J lost 1 base, and 18 bases lay in between. The CDR3 here is CASRKEGGASNYGYTF. The CDR3 bases are TGTGCCAGCAGGAAAGAGGGCGGGGCAAGTAACTATGGCTACACCTTC.

In this sample, this clonotype turned up many times. This rearrangement joins TRBV11-2 to TRBJ1-1; D remains ambiguous. The V end lost 3 bases, the J end lost 0 bases, and 11 bases lay between the germline ends. This CDR3 region has 15 residues. Germline assignment: CDR1 SGHAT and CDR2 FQNNGV. The chain's CDR3 is CASSLGIFMNTEAFF. CDR3 sequence (DNA): TGTGCCAGCAGCTTGGGCATCTTCATGAACACTGAAGCTTTCTTT.

This clonotype has more than one count but fewer than ten. V gene TRBV20-1 combines with J gene TRBJ1-6; TRBD1 matches at 7 bases. The CDR3 is made up of 17 amino acids. Looked up from germline, CDR1 is DFQATT and CDR2 is SNEGSKA (reference sequence). The V and J ends lost 0 bases and 7 bases, in that order; junction bases with no gene match: 12. CDR3 protein: CSARDLENRGSNSPLHF. CDR3 in DNA: TGCAGTGCTAGAGATCTTGAAAACAGGGGCTCGAATTCACCCCTCCACTTT.

This chain uses TRBV2 with TRBJ1-5; tentatively, D is TRBD1 (5 bases). The CDR3 is 14 amino acids. Looked up from germline, CDR1 is SNHLY and CDR2 is FYNNEI. V was pared by 7 bases and J by 2 bases, with 12 bases between. The CDR3 DNA sequence: TGTGCCAGCAAAAGAGGGGAAGGCAATCAGCCCCAGCATTTT. It specifies CASKRGEGNQPQHF.

The genes are TRBV19 and TRBJ1-1; D gene unclear. This CDR3 is built from 11 residues. Trimming cost V 5 bases and J 1 base, with 2 bases left between them. In germline, CDR1 is LNHDA, CDR2 SQIVND (reference sequence). The CDR3 protein is CASSGNTEAFF. CDR3 coding DNA: TGTGCCAGTAGTGGGAACACTGAAGCTTTCTTT.

This chain joins TRBV4-1 and TRBJ2-7; tentative D call: TRBD2 (5 bases). The V gene's germline CDR1 is MGHRA and CDR2 YSYEKL. Trimming shortened V by 4 bases and J by 2 bases, and 18 bases separated the two germline ends. The CDR3 contains 16 residues. For the CDR3, the DNA is TGCGCCAGCAGCCCCGGGATGTCCCGCCCTGCCTACGAGCAGTACTTC. This gives the protein CASSPGMSRPAYEQYF.

This clonotype has at least ten counts. As DNA, the CDR3 is TGTGCCAGCAGTCCCCAGGGACAGGGGTCCTACGAGCAGTACTTC. Translated, it gives CASSPQGQGSYEQYF. This rearrangement joins TRBV27 to TRBJ2-7; 10 bases line up with TRBD1. CDR3 length: 15 amino acids. Germline V gives CDR1 MNHEY, CDR2 SMNVEV (reference sequence). V shed 5 bases, J shed 1 base, and the junction held 5 bases outside the gene matches.

The V gene is TRBV7-2, the J gene TRBJ1-2; D is uncertain. Trimming pared 2 bases from V and 7 bases from J, leaving 8 bases between. The CDR3 length is 12 residues. The germline V gene has CDR1 SGHTA and CDR2 FQGNSA. The CDR3: CASSLQWGGYTF. CDR3 in DNA: TGTGCCAGCAGCTTACAATGGGGTGGCTACACCTTC.

This clonotype was counted a few times. This chain joins TRBV20-1 and TRBJ2-3, with 8 bases lining up with TRBD1. V gave up 5 bases and J gave up 3 bases; unmatched junction bases: 13. Germline V gene lookup returns CDR1 DFQATT and CDR2 SNEGSKA (reference sequence). The CDR3 extends over 16 amino acids. The CDR3 nucleotides read TGCAGTGCTCCTTCTCAGACAGGGGAGGCGACAGATACGCAGTATTTT. Amino acid sequence: CSAPSQTGEATDTQYF.

The chain combines TRBV15 with TRBJ2-7, with D possibly being TRBD1 or TRBD2 (5 bases each). Per germline, CDR1 LNHNV and CDR2 YYDKDF (reference sequence). The length of the CDR3 is 14 residues. Trimming stripped 1 base from V and 0 bases from J, with 7 bases between. CDR3 sequence: CATSRGDGSYEQYF. The CDR3 coding sequence is TGTGCCACCAGCAGAGGGGACGGCTCCTACGAGCAGTACTTC.

This clonotype has only a few counts. The chain couples TRBV7-3 to TRBJ2-1, with a tentative D call TRBD2 (6 bases). V gave up 6 bases and J gave up 4 bases, with 10 bases separating them. Germline V lookup: CDR1 SGHTA, CDR2 FQGTGA. The CDR3 runs 13 residues. Here the CDR3 reads CASSDSGYNEQFF. CDR3 DNA: TGTGCCAGCAGTGATAGCGGTTACAATGAGCAGTTCTTC.